This T cell receptor beta chain was found in a study of cytomegalovirus exposure and HLA in healthy donors. CDR1 is LGHNA, CDR2 YSLEER, per germline. The CDR3 spans 15 residues. Trimming stripped 0 bases from V and 2 bases from J, with 10 bases between. Amplification used 60 Vbeta primers and 13 Jbeta primers. The repertoire was sequenced with immunoSEQ multiplex PCR; TCRdb's copy has only in-frame clones and lacks some. The sample lists over 90,000 clones; roughly 79% were seen once. The receptor was isolated from a female donor in good health and CMV-seropositive. Sequences were obtained from PBMCs. The chain couples TRBV4-3 to TRBJ2-5; D unclear. The CDR3 spells CASSQDESVQETQYF. The CDR3, as DNA: TGCGCCAGCAGCCAAGATGAGTCGGTTCAAGAGACCCAGTACTTC.